The 21 T cell receptor beta chains listed next were all sequenced from one sample in a study of T cell responses to AZD1222 COVID-19 vaccine. Libraries were prepared by immunoSEQ multiplex PCR; TCRdb keeps only in-frame clonotypes and omits some of them. The table shows around 87,000 clones, with more than 75% occurring only once. This material consisted of peripheral blood, taken on day 0 of AZD1222 vaccination. The receptors stem from an adult in good health.

CDR3 residues: CASSYSWGGTEAFF. CDR3 sequence (DNA): TGTGCCAGCAGTTACTCGTGGGGCGGCACTGAAGCTTTCTTT. V gene TRBV6-6 combines with J gene TRBJ1-1, with D perhaps matching TRBD1 (5 bases). The CDR3 extends over 14 amino acids. Germline loops: CDR1 MNHNY, CDR2 SVGAGI (reference sequence). V lost 0 bases, J lost 4 bases, and 9 bases lay in between.

This clone was observed once. The chain joins TRBV24-1 to TRBJ2-1; 7 bases line up with TRBD1. Germline CDR1 reads KGHDR; CDR2 reads SFDVKD. The trim removed 3 bases at V and 2 bases at J, leaving 6 bases unmatched. The CDR3 is 16 residues long. CDR3: CATSDKDRAAYNEQFF. The CDR3 DNA is TGTGCCACCAGTGATAAAGACAGGGCCGCCTACAATGAGCAGTTCTTC.

The chain employs TRBV18 and TRBJ1-2; TRBD1 matches 7 bases. V dropped 3 bases and J dropped 7; count of bases not matched to a gene: 8. The germline gives CDR1 KGHSH, CDR2 LQKENI. This CDR3 has 14 residues. CDR3 sequence reads: CASSPQGGVGGYTF. The CDR3 bases are TGTGCCAGCTCACCGCAGGGGGGAGTCGGTGGCTACACCTTC.

The gene calls are TRBV6-4 and TRBJ2-1, with 9 bases lining up with TRBD2. After removal of 0 bases from V and 6 bases from J, the junction contained 6 bases not matched to a gene. The CDR3 is 16 amino acids. From germline, CDR1 is MRHNA and CDR2 SNTAGT. The CDR3 nucleotides are TGTGCCAGCAGTGACTCGTTTGGGACTAGCCCCAATGAGCAGTTCTTC. It encodes CASSDSFGTSPNEQFF.

This clone was detected once. The J gene is TRBJ1-4, the V gene TRBV28; D is unclear. The CDR3 has 14 amino acids. V lost 6 bases, J lost 7 bases, and 15 bases lay in between. Germline CDR1 is MDHEN and CDR2 is SYDVKM. CDR3 bases: TGTGCCAGCAGAACAGCCGCCGTTCTTGAAAAACTGTTTTTT. Amino acids: CASRTAAVLEKLFF.

V and J are TRBV7-2 and TRBJ1-1, with 7 bases that match TRBD1. Germline CDR1 and CDR2: SGHTA and FQGNSA. The CDR3 runs to 14 residues. After removal of 6 bases from V and 4 bases from J, the junction contained 8 bases not matched to a gene. The CDR3 region is CASRGGQRITEAFF. The CDR3 coding sequence is TGTGCCAGCAGGGGGGGACAGCGCATCACTGAAGCTTTCTTT.

V usage is TRBV18 and J usage is TRBJ1-2; no clear D. The CDR3 runs to 15 residues. Per germline, CDR1 KGHSH and CDR2 LQKENI. V lost 3 bases, J lost 3 bases, and 14 bases lay in between. The CDR3 DNA is TGTGCCAGCTCACCCCGGGCCGAGCTTGACTATGGCTACACCTTC. The encoded protein is CASSPRAELDYGYTF.

The chain links TRBV6-1 to TRBJ2-7, with a tentative D call TRBD2 (6 bases). Germline CDR1 reads MNHNS; CDR2 reads SASEGT. The V gene lost 1 base and the J gene lost 9 bases, with 7 bases spanning the gap. The CDR3 runs 11 residues. CDR3 in amino acids: CASSEGLGQYF. CDR3 nucleotides: TGTGCCAGCAGTGAAGGACTAGGGCAGTACTTC.

The chain joins TRBV7-2 to TRBJ1-3, with TRBD1 matching over 7 bases. With 3 bases clipped from V and 1 base from J, the junction kept 9 bases outside the gene matches. The CDR3 sequence is 17 residues long. Germline V gives CDR1 SGHTA, CDR2 FQGNSA. CDR3 in amino acids: CASSFGGTAASGNTIYF. The CDR3 coding sequence is TGTGCCAGCAGCTTTGGGGGGACAGCCGCATCTGGAAACACCATATATTTT.

The chain links TRBV27 to TRBJ1-1, with no clear D. Germline CDR1 MNHEY, CDR2 SMNVEV (reference sequence). The CDR3 totals 10 residues. V lost 9 bases and J 2 bases, leaving 4 bases between the germline ends. CDR3 region: CASGNTEAFF. CDR3 DNA: TGTGCCAGTGGAAACACTGAAGCTTTCTTT.

V usage is TRBV12-3 or TRBV12-4 and J usage is TRBJ1-6; D gene unclear. Trimming removed 4 bases at V and 14 bases at J, with 12 bases between. The CDR3 loop spans 12 amino acids. The CDR3 region is CASSSIGSSLHF. CDR3 DNA: TGTGCCAGCAGTTCTATTGGGAGTTCCCTCCACTTT.

This chain uses TRBV7-2 with TRBJ2-7; TRBD2 matches at 7 bases. Germline CDR1 reads SGHTA; CDR2 reads FQGNSA. The V gene end was trimmed by 1 base and the J gene end by 0 bases; junction bases not matched to a gene: 3. The CDR3 loop spans 15 amino acids. CDR3 DNA: TGTGCCAGCAGCTTAGTGGGAGGGAACTCCTACGAGCAGTACTTC. It translates to CASSLVGGNSYEQYF.

Only a few counts were recorded for this clone. The chain links TRBV4-1 to TRBJ1-5, with a weak D call TRBD1 (5 bases). CDR1 and CDR2 from the germline V gene are MGHRA and YSYEKL. The CDR3 consists of 17 residues. Trimming left V 2 bases short and J 1 base short, with 15 bases between. CDR3 sequence (DNA): TGCGCCAGCAGCCAACCAATGGGACTTCGGAGCAATCAGCCCCAGCATTTT. Protein: CASSQPMGLRSNQPQHF.

The CDR3 here is CASSSTSGGELFF. CDR3 nucleotide sequence: TGCGCCAGCAGCTCCACCTCTGGCGGGGAGCTGTTTTTT. The chain links TRBV5-1 to TRBJ2-2; D not certain. The germline V gene has CDR1 SGHRS and CDR2 YFSETQ. This CDR3 is 13 amino acids long. V lost 3 bases, J lost 7 bases, and 10 bases lay in between.

This sequence joins TRBV5-5 and TRBJ2-7; D gene unclear. With 4 bases removed from V and 0 bases from J, the gap between germline ends came to 14 bases. The CDR3 runs to 15 residues. CDR1 is SGHKS and CDR2 is YYEKEE in the germline V gene (reference sequence). The CDR3 nucleotides are TGTGCCAGCAGCCCCACCGAGGTCGACTCCTACGAGCAGTACTTC. Translated: CASSPTEVDSYEQYF.

The V call is TRBV2, the J call TRBJ2-1; D gene uncertain. The V end was cut by 5 bases, the J end by 9 bases, with 8 bases between. CDR1 and CDR2 (germline): SNHLY, FYNNEI. The length of the CDR3 is 11 residues. The CDR3 bases are TGTGCCAGCAGTAATAGCTTTGAGCAGTTCTTC. Translated, it gives CASSNSFEQFF.

As DNA, the CDR3 is TGTGCCAGCAGCCATCCGGGGGGACAGGGGGCGGGTGAAGCTTTCTTT. Translation: CASSHPGGQGAGEAFF. The chain has TRBV28 and TRBJ1-1; TRBD1 agrees at 12 bases. The CDR3 totals 16 residues. V trimming: 6 bases; J trimming: 7 bases; junction bases outside the gene matches: 12. Germline-derived CDR1 and CDR2 are MDHEN and SYDVKM.

The chain recombines TRBV5-6 with TRBJ1-2; 8 bases are a match to TRBD1. Losses at the gene ends were 3 bases for V and 4 bases for J; bases not matched to a gene: 11. Germline-derived CDR1 and CDR2 are SGHDT and YYEEEE. CDR3 length equals 16 residues. CDR3 DNA: TGTGCCAGCAGCTCCGGCCAGGGGGCGCCGGGCTATGGCTACACCTTC. It translates to CASSSGQGAPGYGYTF.

This chain links TRBV6-4 with TRBJ2-3; 7 bases are shared with TRBD2. The CDR3 has 14 amino acids. Germline loops: CDR1 MRHNA, CDR2 SNTAGT. V gave up 4 bases and J gave up 4 bases; unmatched junction bases: 5. The CDR3 is CASSGTGGPDTQYF. The CDR3 nucleotides are TGTGCCAGCAGTGGAACGGGGGGACCAGATACGCAGTATTTT.

The J gene is TRBJ1-1, the V gene TRBV27; D not certain. Looked up from germline, CDR1 is MNHEY and CDR2 is SMNVEV (reference sequence). Between the trimmed V and J ends, which lost 6 bases and 5 bases, there was a span of 19 bases. This CDR3 spans 15 amino acids. The CDR3 protein is CASRSRGRGMTEAFF. The CDR3 DNA follows: TGTGCCAGCAGGTCACGGGGTCGTGGGATGACTGAAGCTTTCTTT.

The CDR3 protein is CASSLSAGAEGGYTF. The CDR3 bases are TGTGCCAGCAGTTTATCGGCGGGGGCGGAGGGTGGCTACACCTTC. The gene calls are TRBV28 and TRBJ1-2; D possibly corresponds to TRBD1 (6 bases). Germline assignment: CDR1 MDHEN and CDR2 SYDVKM. This CDR3 region has 15 residues. Trimming left V 1 base short and J 7 bases short, with 16 bases between.